These 21 T cell receptor beta chains originate from one sample sequenced in a study of identical twins. TCRdb called the 5' RACE reads again in MiXCR, with one record for every CDR3 protein. The sample lists roughly 470,000 distinct CDR3 sequences, over 11% seen once, with approximately 0.98% in the top ten. The sample also formed part of further work on yellow fever vaccine responses in identical twins.

Material for sequencing was CD4+ T cells sorted from blood. The receptors stem from a young woman in good health.

In this sample, this clonotype turned up a few times. This sequence joins TRBV30 and TRBJ2-7; TRBD2 aligns across 9 bases. V was clipped by 3 bases and J by 1 base; unmatched bases: 1. Germline CDR1 GTSNPN, CDR2 SVGIG (reference sequence). The CDR3 has 13 residues. Here the CDR3 DNA reads TGTGCCTGGAGGACTAGCGGTTCCTACGAGCAGTACTTC. Its protein product is CAWRTSGSYEQYF.

This chain links TRBV7-9 with TRBJ2-2; 7 nucleotides match TRBD2. The length of the CDR3 is 16 residues. The V segment lost 5 bases and the J segment 1 base; nucleotides outside the gene matches: 7. The V gene's germline CDR1 is SEHNR and CDR2 FQNEAQ (reference sequence). The DNA for the CDR3 is TGTGCCAGCAGCCGATATAGCGGGTTGAACACCGGGGAGCTGTTTTTT. Encoded protein: CASSRYSGLNTGELFF.

The table lists this clonotype with a few counts. The chain carries TRBV7-2 and TRBJ2-7; 7 bases are shared with TRBD1. CDR1 is SGHTA and CDR2 is FQGNSA in the germline V gene. Trimming removed 5 bases from V and 0 bases from J; junction bases left unmatched: 4. CDR3 length: 14 amino acids. CDR3 residues: CASSIGTASYEQYF. The CDR3 DNA sequence: TGTGCCAGCAGCATCGGGACAGCCTCCTACGAGCAGTACTTC.

This clonotype was picked up a small number of times. The chain recombines TRBV12-3 or TRBV12-4 with TRBJ1-6; 8 nucleotides match TRBD1. V lost 5 bases, J lost 9 bases, and 9 bases stayed unmatched. There are 15 residues in the CDR3. Here the CDR3 reads CASSPRGQGGSPLHF. The CDR3 region has the DNA TGTGCCAGCAGTCCCCGTGGACAGGGCGGTTCACCCCTCCACTTT.

A note on this clonotype: One junction end disagrees with the germline gene, perhaps due to a read error. CDR3 sequence (DNA): TGTGCCAGCAGCGTAGCGGGGCAAACCGGGGAGCTGTTTTTT. Translating gives CASSVAGQTGELFF. The chain joins TRBV7-2 to TRBJ2-2; the match to TRBD2 covers 8 bases. The CDR3 runs 14 residues. The germline V gene has CDR1 SGHTA and CDR2 FQGNSA.

This clonotype was counted between two and nine times. CDR3 nucleotide sequence: TGTGCCAGCAGCCAAGTCGATACGCAGTATTTT. Translation: CASSQVDTQYF. This chain links TRBV14 with TRBJ2-3; no clear D. CDR1 and CDR2 (germline): SGHDN, FVKESK. CDR3 length: 11 residues. Trimming removed 1 base at V and 6 bases at J, with 2 bases between.

V usage is TRBV6-2 or TRBV6-3 and J usage is TRBJ2-5; the D call may be TRBD1 or TRBD2 (6 bases each). This CDR3 is built from 15 residues. Germline V CDR1 and CDR2: MNHEY, SVGEGT. Deletions cut 6 bases from V and 5 bases from J, with 19 bases between. This CDR3 is CASSQQGSGGETQYF. The CDR3 DNA is TGTGCCAGCAGCCAACAGGGTAGCGGCGGGGAGACCCAGTACTTC.

This clonotype was seen a few times. The V and J genes are TRBV12-3 or TRBV12-4 and TRBJ2-5, with D perhaps given as TRBD1 or TRBD2 (6 bases each). The CDR3 runs 15 residues. With 1 base removed from V and 5 bases from J, the gap between germline ends came to 14 bases. DNA of the CDR3: TGTGCCAGCAGTTTAGGGGGGGCAGGGCTCGAGACCCAGTACTTC. As protein: CASSLGGAGLETQYF.

This chain uses TRBV18 with TRBJ2-7; 7 positions agree with TRBD2. CDR1 and CDR2 (germline): KGHSH, LQKENI. CDR3 length equals 15 residues. Germline trimming cut 1 base from V and 2 bases from J; bases unmatched to any gene: 5. In nucleotides, the CDR3 is TGTGCCAGCTCACCACTAGCGGGCCAGACCTACGAGCAGTACTTC. It codes for CASSPLAGQTYEQYF.

This clonotype was observed many times. V usage is TRBV27 and J usage is TRBJ2-6; a weak D match, TRBD2 (6 bases). This CDR3 has 15 residues. The V and J ends lost 4 bases and 2 bases respectively, with 9 bases between them. CDR1 MNHEY and CDR2 SMNVEV come from the germline V gene (reference sequence). The CDR3 reads CASSSWGAGANVLTF. DNA for the CDR3: TGTGCCAGCAGTTCCTGGGGGGCTGGGGCCAACGTCCTGACTTTC.

A few counts support this clonotype. The chain carries TRBV2 and TRBJ2-7; 8 bases are shared with TRBD2. The V gene end was trimmed by 4 bases and the J gene end by 0 bases; junction bases not matched to a gene: 5. CDR1 is SNHLY, CDR2 FYNNEI, per germline. CDR3 length: 15 amino acids. CDR3 nucleotide sequence: TGTGCCAGCAGTGGGAGGAGCGGGAGCTCCTACGAGCAGTACTTC. Its protein is CASSGRSGSSYEQYF.

This clonotype came up a few times. The J gene is TRBJ1-6, the V gene TRBV13; 8 bases line up with TRBD1. V dropped 5 bases and J dropped 6; count of bases not matched to a gene: 9. The CDR3 is made up of 16 amino acids. Germline V gene lookup returns CDR1 PRHDT and CDR2 FYEKMQ (reference sequence). The CDR3 nucleotides read TGTGCCAGCAGCCACGGACAGGGTATTGCTAATTCACCCCTCCACTTT. Protein product: CASSHGQGIANSPLHF.

The rearrangement uses TRBV28 and TRBJ2-4; TRBD2 might be the D (5 bases). CDR1 MDHEN and CDR2 SYDVKM come from the germline V gene. V lost 3 bases to trimming and J lost 1 base, with 7 bases between them. The CDR3 is made up of 14 amino acids. The CDR3 sequence: CASSFWEAKNIQYF. CDR3 nucleotide sequence: TGTGCCAGCAGTTTCTGGGAGGCCAAAAACATTCAGTACTTC.

CDR3 protein: CASSYLVRGSGNTIYF. The DNA for the CDR3 is TGTGCCAGCAGTTACCTTGTCAGGGGCTCTGGAAACACCATATATTTT. The V call is TRBV6-5, the J call TRBJ1-3, with TRBD1 as a possible D gene (6 bases). There are 16 residues in the CDR3. Germline loops: CDR1 MNHEY, CDR2 SVGAGI. Trimming stripped 2 bases from V and 0 bases from J, with 11 bases between.

A few counts support this clonotype. The gene calls are TRBV6-2 or TRBV6-3 and TRBJ2-5; D might be TRBD1 (6 bases). V gave up 6 bases and J gave up 5 bases, with 22 bases separating them. Looked up from germline, CDR1 is MNHEY and CDR2 is SVGEGT. The CDR3 runs to 16 residues. The CDR3 is CASSNGGGSLVETQYF. CDR3 coding DNA: TGTGCCAGCAGCAATGGGGGCGGTAGTCTTGTCGAGACCCAGTACTTC.

This clonotype has only a few counts. The rearrangement links TRBV12-3 or TRBV12-4 to TRBJ2-1; 11 nucleotides match TRBD1. The CDR3 extends over 17 amino acids. V was pared by 2 bases and J by 4 bases, with 7 bases of the junction left unmatched. This CDR3 reads CASSLRSGQGVYNEQFF. CDR3 bases: TGTGCCAGCAGTTTAAGGTCGGGACAGGGGGTTTACAATGAGCAGTTCTTC.

This clonotype appeared a few times. The V call is TRBV4-3, the J call TRBJ1-2, with a tentative D call TRBD1 (5 bases). Trimming took off 0 bases at V and 3 bases at J, with 11 bases between the two ends. CDR3 size: 15 residues. From germline, CDR1 is LGHNA and CDR2 YSLEER. The CDR3 loop reads CASSQDHGGDYGYTF. The CDR3 coding sequence is TGCGCCAGCAGCCAAGATCATGGGGGGGACTATGGCTACACCTTC.

The chain has TRBV5-1 and TRBJ2-2; 10 bases agree with TRBD2. The CDR3 is made up of 15 amino acids. From germline, CDR1 is SGHRS and CDR2 YFSETQ. Germline trimming cut 7 bases from V and 5 bases from J; bases unmatched to any gene: 8. The CDR3 spells CASHPSGSLTGELFF. CDR3 coding DNA: TGCGCCAGCCACCCTAGCGGGAGTTTAACCGGGGAGCTGTTTTTT.

V usage is TRBV5-1 and J usage is TRBJ1-1; D may be TRBD1 (6 bases). Germline V gives CDR1 SGHRS, CDR2 YFSETQ. CDR3 size: 14 residues. The ends were cut back, 4 bases at V and 1 base at J, with 11 bases in the middle. This chain's CDR3 is CASSAGTSNTEAFF. The CDR3 DNA sequence: TGCGCCAGCAGCGCTGGGACATCGAACACTGAAGCTTTCTTT.

The chain recombines TRBV20-1 with TRBJ1-5; no definite D call. The CDR3 totals 12 residues. Germline V lookup: CDR1 DFQATT, CDR2 SNEGSKA (reference sequence). In DNA, the CDR3 is TGCAGCGTCAAATTCGGCAATCAGCCCCAGCATTTT. This translates into CSVKFGNQPQHF.

V and J are TRBV3-1 and TRBJ2-1; D unclear. The CDR3 has 12 residues. V was pared by 1 base and J by 9 bases, with 7 bases between. Looked up from germline, CDR1 is LGHDT and CDR2 is YNNKEL (reference sequence). Here the CDR3 DNA reads TGTGCCAGCAGCCAAGTAGAAGGTGAGCAGTTCTTC. As protein: CASSQVEGEQFF.